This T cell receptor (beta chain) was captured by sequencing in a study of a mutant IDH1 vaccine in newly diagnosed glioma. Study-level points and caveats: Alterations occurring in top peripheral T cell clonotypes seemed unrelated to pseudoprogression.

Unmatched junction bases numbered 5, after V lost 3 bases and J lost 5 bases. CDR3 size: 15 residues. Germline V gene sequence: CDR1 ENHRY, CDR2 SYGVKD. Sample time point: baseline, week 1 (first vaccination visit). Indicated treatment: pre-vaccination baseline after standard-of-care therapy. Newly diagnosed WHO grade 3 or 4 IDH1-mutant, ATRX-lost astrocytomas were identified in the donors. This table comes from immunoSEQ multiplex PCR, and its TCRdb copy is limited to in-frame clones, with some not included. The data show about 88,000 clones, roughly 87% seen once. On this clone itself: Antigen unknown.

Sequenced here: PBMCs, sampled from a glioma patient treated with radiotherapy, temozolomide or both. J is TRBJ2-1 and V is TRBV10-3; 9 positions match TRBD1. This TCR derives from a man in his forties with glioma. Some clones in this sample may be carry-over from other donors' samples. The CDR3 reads CAISEWGTGNNEQFF. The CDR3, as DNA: TGTGCCATCAGTGAATGGGGGACAGGGAACAATGAGCAGTTCTTC.